Below, 29 T cell receptor beta chains from the same sample are listed, as sequenced in a study of regulatory T cells in long-lasting Graves disease (TCRdb year 2021). The library was built by means of multiplex PCR. For sequencing, an Illumina HiSeq 4000 was employed. To build TCR beta libraries, CDR3 regions were amplified by Arm-PCR using iRepertoire HTBI primers. Through fastp at Q25 and MiXCR, TCRdb rebuilt clones from the public reads, retaining in-frame beta chains. One record per CDR3 amino acid sequence lists the most common genes and DNA. Present in this sample are around 400,000 distinct CDR3 sequences, roughly a fifth of which were seen just once. The ten largest clones take up over 11% of the sample. What the time point label conveys for this sample: persistent/refractory GD, antithyroid drugs over 5 years with positive TRAb. For both TCR sequencing and RNA sequencing, RNA was extracted from PBMCs using TRIzol.

Sequences were derived from peripheral blood mononuclear cells (PBMCs), sampled when the disease was refractory, from a patient treated with antithyroid drugs. The receptors shown here come from a female donor with Graves disease.

This clonotype occurred a few times. This rearrangement joins TRBV27 to TRBJ2-2, with 14 bases fitting TRBD2. CDR1 and CDR2 (germline): MNHEY, SMNVEV (reference sequence). Losses at the gene ends were 4 bases for V and 6 bases for J; bases not matched to a gene: 4. The CDR3 is made up of 16 amino acids. DNA for the CDR3: TGTGCCAGCAGTTCATGGGGACTAGCGGGAGCCGGGGAGCTGTTTTTT. Translated: CASSSWGLAGAGELFF.

The chain's CDR3 is CASSPRQGLNIQYF. The CDR3 region has the DNA TGTGCCAGCTCACCAAGACAGGGGCTAAACATTCAGTACTTC. The gene calls are TRBV18 and TRBJ2-4, with TRBD1 matching over 8 bases. V gave up 2 bases and J gave up 6 bases; unmatched junction bases: 3. Germline V gene lookup returns CDR1 KGHSH and CDR2 LQKENI. This CDR3 is 14 amino acids long.

This CDR3 reads CAISAGSTNTDTQYF. In nucleotides, the CDR3 is TGTGCCATCAGTGCGGGCAGTACCAACACAGATACGCAGTATTTT. J is TRBJ2-3 and V is TRBV10-3; D gene uncertain. The CDR3 totals 15 residues. CDR1 and CDR2 (germline): ENHRY, SYGVKD. Trimming cost V 4 bases and J 2 bases, with 13 bases left between them.

This clonotype has ten or more counts. CDR3: CSTGTSGTDGELFF. CDR3 DNA sequence: TGCAGCACCGGGACTAGCGGGACTGACGGGGAGCTGTTTTTT. This chain links TRBV29-1 with TRBJ2-2; 13 bases are a match to TRBD2. J was trimmed by 7 bases and V by 8 bases; bases with no gene match: 7. The CDR3 is 14 amino acids. The V gene's germline CDR1 is SQVTM and CDR2 ANQGSEA.

This clonotype occurred many times. The chain employs TRBV6-1 and TRBJ2-2, with D possibly matching TRBD2 (6 bases). The CDR3 is 15 amino acids. CDR1 is MNHNS and CDR2 is SASEGT in the germline V gene. V lost 4 bases and J 2 bases, leaving 11 bases between the germline ends. The CDR3 DNA sequence: TGTGCCAGCAGTGGAGCTAGCGCCAACACCGGGGAGCTGTTTTTT. Its translation is CASSGASANTGELFF.

This clonotype has a count of ten or more. This sequence joins TRBV28 and TRBJ2-7; 9 nucleotides match TRBD2. CDR1 and CDR2 from the germline V gene are MDHEN and SYDVKM. V was pared by 3 bases and J by 4 bases, with 4 bases of the junction left unmatched. The CDR3 is 14 amino acids. The CDR3 DNA follows: TGTGCCAGCAGTTTTATTAGCGGGAGATACGAGCAGTACTTC. Protein product: CASSFISGRYEQYF.

This clonotype was observed a few times. V and J are TRBV12-3 or TRBV12-4 and TRBJ1-2; D remains ambiguous. The CDR3 totals 14 residues. The ends were cut back, 7 bases at V and 4 bases at J, with 16 bases in the middle. The CDR3 sequence is CASTPSGGAYGYTF. CDR3 nucleotides: TGTGCCAGCACCCCCTCGGGAGGTGCCTATGGCTACACCTTC.

This clonotype was detected a few times. The chain joins TRBV3-1 to TRBJ1-2; TRBD1 might be the D (5 bases). Germline lookup yields CDR1 LGHDT and CDR2 YNNKEL (reference sequence). With 4 bases removed from V and 8 bases from J, the gap between germline ends came to 17 bases. The CDR3 is 14 residues long. The CDR3: CASSLKMGGGGYTF. The CDR3 DNA reads TGTGCCAGCAGCCTGAAGATGGGGGGAGGCGGCTACACCTTC.

This clonotype has at least ten counts. This rearrangement joins TRBV28 to TRBJ1-4, with 7 nucleotides matching TRBD1. The ends lost 6 bases at V and 4 bases at J; junction bases unmatched: 5. Germline values: CDR1 MDHEN, CDR2 SYDVKM. The CDR3 spans 14 residues. The CDR3 sequence: CASSSGQVNEKLFF. DNA of the CDR3: TGTGCCAGCAGCTCAGGACAGGTTAATGAAAAACTGTTTTTT. Using reference TRBV28 and TRBJ1-4 for the parts outside the CDR3, the full variable domain is DVKVTQSSRYLVKRTGEKVFLECVQDMDHENMFWYRQDPGLGLRLIYFSYDVKMKEKGDIPEGYSVSREKKERFSLILESASTNQTSMYLCASSSGQVNEKLFFGSGTQLSVL.

This clonotype has at least ten counts. This chain connects TRBV11-2 to TRBJ1-5, with unresolved D. The CDR3 runs 13 residues. V shed 3 bases and J shed 5 bases, with 8 bases lying between them. Looked up from germline, CDR1 is SGHAT and CDR2 is FQNNGV. The CDR3 region is CASSLTRDQPQHF. As DNA, the CDR3 is TGTGCCAGCAGCTTGACGAGGGATCAGCCCCAGCATTTT. The variable domain in full, completed from reference TRBV11-2 and TRBJ1-5, reads EAGVAQSPRYKIIEKRQSVAFWCNPISGHATLYWYQQILGQGPKLLIQFQNNGVVDDSQLPKDRFSAERLKGVDSTLKIQPAKLEDSAVYLCASSLTRDQPQHFGDGTRLSIL.

V gene TRBV16 combines with J gene TRBJ1-1; D unclear. V gave up 2 bases and J gave up 2 bases, with 6 bases separating them. Looked up from germline, CDR1 is KGHSY and CDR2 is FQNENV. The CDR3 covers 13 residues. As DNA, the CDR3 is TGTGCCAGCAGCCAAGGATCTAACACTGAAGCTTTCTTT. This gives the protein CASSQGSNTEAFF.

In this sample, this clonotype turned up a few times. The rearrangement links TRBV18 to TRBJ2-2, with TRBD1 identical over 7 bases. In germline, CDR1 is KGHSH, CDR2 LQKENI. V lost 4 bases, J lost 4 bases, and 6 bases stayed unmatched. The length of the CDR3 is 15 residues. This CDR3 reads CASSQQGRGTGELFF. In nucleotides, the CDR3 is TGTGCCAGCTCACAACAGGGGCGAGGCACCGGGGAGCTGTTTTTT.

This clonotype was recorded many times. The CDR3: CASSTNRQNTGELFF. CDR3 nucleotide sequence: TGTGCCAGCAGTACAAACAGGCAGAACACCGGGGAGCTGTTTTTT. The chain uses TRBV6-2 or TRBV6-3 and TRBJ2-2, with D possibly matching TRBD1 (5 bases). V was cut by 5 bases and J by 1 base, with 11 bases left in between. CDR3 length: 15 residues. Germline values: CDR1 MNHEY, CDR2 SVGEGT.

This clonotype was seen many times. This sequence joins TRBV2 and TRBJ1-5, with D perhaps TRBD1 (6 bases). The ends were cut back, 4 bases at V and 0 bases at J, with 10 bases in the middle. Germline CDR1 SNHLY, CDR2 FYNNEI. The CDR3 is 15 residues long. CDR3 sequence (DNA): TGTGCCAGCAGTGCGGACAGCAATAGCAATCAGCCCCAGCATTTT. Protein sequence: CASSADSNSNQPQHF.

The gene calls are TRBV19 and TRBJ1-5; 9 bases align to TRBD1. The V gene end was trimmed by 7 bases and the J gene end by 2 bases; junction bases not matched to a gene: 9. CDR3 size: 16 residues. Germline-derived CDR1 and CDR2 are LNHDA and SQIVND (reference sequence). The CDR3 DNA reads as TGTGCCAGTACTATCTCGACAGGGGGAGGCAATCAGCCCCAGCATTTT. This codes for CASTISTGGGNQPQHF.

There are many counts of this clonotype. The J gene is TRBJ2-5, the V gene TRBV28, with D perhaps matching TRBD1 (5 bases). This CDR3 is built from 13 residues. The germline V and J ends were trimmed by 4 bases and 3 bases, with 9 bases remaining between them. The germline V gene has CDR1 MDHEN and CDR2 SYDVKM. The CDR3, as DNA: TGTGCCAGCAGTTCCAGACAGAAAGAGACCCAGTACTTC. Its protein is CASSSRQKETQYF. Combining the CDR3 with reference TRBV28 and TRBJ2-5 gives the whole variable domain DVKVTQSSRYLVKRTGEKVFLECVQDMDHENMFWYRQDPGLGLRLIYFSYDVKMKEKGDIPEGYSVSREKKERFSLILESASTNQTSMYLCASSSRQKETQYFGPGTRLLVL.

The CDR3, as DNA: TGCGCCAGCAGTCGGACAGGGGGCACTGGGGCCAACGTCCTGACTTTC. Its protein product is CASSRTGGTGANVLTF. The chain has TRBV5-1 and TRBJ2-6; 11 nucleotides line up with TRBD1. CDR1 and CDR2 (germline): SGHRS, YFSETQ. V gave up 5 bases and J gave up 2 bases; unmatched junction bases: 3. The CDR3 extends over 16 amino acids.

This clonotype was detected ten times or more. The chain carries TRBV6-1 and TRBJ2-2, with D unresolved. Germline CDR1 is MNHNS and CDR2 is SASEGT. Trimming pared 5 bases from V and 3 bases from J, leaving 10 bases between. The CDR3 has 14 residues. CDR3 region: CASSRVRDTGELFF. CDR3 coding DNA: TGTGCCAGCAGTAGAGTTCGGGACACCGGGGAGCTGTTTTTT.

This clonotype has only a few counts. The chain is built from TRBV24-1 and TRBJ2-7; 7 positions agree with TRBD1. After removal of 4 bases from V and 5 bases from J, the junction contained 4 bases not matched to a gene. Germline CDR1 is KGHDR and CDR2 is SFDVKD. The CDR3 is made up of 13 amino acids. The CDR3 here is CATSDPTGHEQYF. The CDR3 coding sequence is TGTGCCACCAGTGACCCGACAGGGCACGAGCAGTACTTC.

This clonotype has ten or more counts. The chain carries TRBV7-2 and TRBJ2-5; no definite D call. The length of the CDR3 is 13 residues. Germline V CDR1 and CDR2: SGHTA, FQGNSA. The V end was cut by 1 base, the J end by 7 bases, with 10 bases between. The CDR3 spells CASSLDEGRTQYF. CDR3 bases: TGTGCCAGCAGCTTAGATGAAGGGCGGACCCAGTACTTC.

This clonotype was seen repeatedly, ten times or more. V usage is TRBV12-3 or TRBV12-4 and J usage is TRBJ1-4, with a possible D match to TRBD1 (6 bases). Between the trimmed V and J ends, which lost 8 bases and 11 bases, there was a span of 30 bases. The CDR3 has 17 amino acids. CDR3 region: CASGPEGGLPPRGKLFF. The CDR3 DNA follows: TGTGCCAGCGGCCCGGAAGGGGGGCTCCCTCCACGGGGGAAACTGTTTTTT.

This clonotype was found many times. The chain couples TRBV15 to TRBJ1-4; D is unclear. The CDR3 runs 14 residues. The V end lost 4 bases, the J end lost 4 bases, and 10 bases lay between the germline ends. CDR1 is LNHNV, CDR2 YYDKDF, per germline (reference sequence). The CDR3 protein is CATSKRWDNEKLFF. DNA for the CDR3: TGTGCCACCAGCAAGAGGTGGGATAATGAAAAACTGTTTTTT.

This chain links TRBV9 with TRBJ1-2; D is unclear. This CDR3 has 15 amino acids. Deletions cut 0 bases from V and 0 bases from J, with 9 bases between. The germline CDR1 and CDR2 sequences are SGDLS and YYNGEE. Written as DNA, the CDR3 is TGTGCCAGCAGCGTAGGTTCAGGAGCTAACTATGGCTACACCTTC. This encodes CASSVGSGANYGYTF.

At least ten counts were recorded for this clonotype. One junction end does not reproduce the germline sequence, and a read error may be involved. The CDR3 nucleotides read TGTGCCACCAGCAAACCCTCCGACGAGCAGTACTTC. This codes for CATSKPSDEQYF. This chain connects TRBV15 to TRBJ2-7; D call uncertain. Germline values: CDR1 LNHNV, CDR2 YYDKDF (reference sequence). This CDR3 spans 12 amino acids.

The rearrangement uses TRBV5-1 and TRBJ2-3, with D unclear. This CDR3 has 11 amino acids. Looked up from germline, CDR1 is SGHRS and CDR2 is YFSETQ. Trimming took off 4 bases at V and 7 bases at J, with 7 bases between the two ends. The CDR3 here is CASSQQNTQYF. CDR3 nucleotides: TGCGCCAGCAGCCAACAAAATACGCAGTATTTT.

This clonotype appeared a few times. The chain uses TRBV27 and TRBJ2-3; no firm D call. Germline V gene sequence: CDR1 MNHEY, CDR2 SMNVEV (reference sequence). Between the trimmed V and J ends, which lost 2 bases and 5 bases, there was a span of 8 bases. The CDR3 has 13 residues. The CDR3 region is CASSLNLVDTQYF. Here the CDR3 DNA reads TGTGCCAGCAGTTTAAACCTTGTAGATACGCAGTATTTT.

Ten or more counts support this clonotype. This chain joins TRBV2 and TRBJ2-7, with 8 bases aligning to TRBD1. The CDR3 has 15 amino acids. The V segment lost 3 bases and the J segment 3 bases; nucleotides outside the gene matches: 7. In germline, CDR1 is SNHLY, CDR2 FYNNEI. CDR3 nucleotide sequence: TGTGCCAGCAGTGATTCGGGACAGGTCAGCTACGAGCAGTACTTC. The encoded protein is CASSDSGQVSYEQYF.

This clonotype was seen ten or more times. The J gene is TRBJ1-1, the V gene TRBV11-3; 7 bases match TRBD1. The CDR3 covers 17 residues. The V gene end was trimmed by 1 base and the J gene end by 0 bases; junction bases not matched to a gene: 8. CDR1 and CDR2 from the germline V gene are SGHNT and YENEEA. The CDR3 reads CASSLGRRGRVNTEAFF. CDR3 bases: TGTGCCAGCAGCTTAGGACGAAGGGGGCGGGTGAACACTGAAGCTTTCTTT.

The V and J genes are TRBV18 and TRBJ1-1, with 7 nucleotides matching TRBD1. CDR1 is KGHSH and CDR2 is LQKENI in the germline V gene. This CDR3 region has 15 residues. Losses at the gene ends were 3 bases for V and 1 base for J; bases not matched to a gene: 5. CDR3 protein: CASSPMDRKNTEAFF. The CDR3 coding sequence is TGTGCCAGCTCACCGATGGACAGGAAGAACACTGAAGCTTTCTTT.